The source of this T cell receptor (beta chain) is a study of blood T cell repertoires in COVID-19. Original handling: The assay estimated nucleated cells by amplifying reference gene primers. Clones were read by immunoSEQ multiplex PCR, and TCRdb kept only the in-frame ones, dropping some. Clone size and the V and J calls come from that table; the DNA yielded D and trimming. The table shows 210,000 or so clones, with about 85% occurring only once. The CDR3 sequence is 16 residues long. V was pared by 7 bases and J by 7 bases, with 18 bases of the junction left unmatched. Germline-derived CDR1 and CDR2 are SEHNR and FQNEAQ (reference sequence).

The rearrangement links TRBV7-9 to TRBJ2-5, with 7 positions matching TRBD2. Sequencing was done on a sample of peripheral blood. The receptor was derived from a woman of 80 years or more with active or convalescent COVID-19. The CDR3 loop is CASTKPGEGPSSTQYF. CDR3 in DNA: TGTGCCAGCACCAAACCCGGGGAGGGACCCAGTTCGACCCAGTACTTC.